This T cell receptor (beta chain) was identified during a study of blood T cell repertoires in COVID-19. Turning to the study itself: T cells, B-cell-depleted T cells, or PBMCs provided the cDNA or gDNA that served as material.

Under the authors' procedure: Estimation of nucleated cell counts was performed using reference gene primer amplification. TCRdb's copy holds only in-frame clones and misses some; the assay was immunoSEQ multiplex PCR. V, J and clone size reflect that table, while D and trimming were determined from the DNA. The sample includes a few hundred thousand clones, about 88% seen only once; the top ten take approximately 3.1%. This clone was counted only a few times. Symptom resolution, clearance, or two negative PCRs marked the recovered donors of Cohort 3. Trimming removed 0 bases at V and 0 bases at J, with 8 bases between. Germline CDR1 WSHSY, CDR2 SAAADI. CDR3 length equals 15 residues.

The genes are TRBV10-2 and TRBJ1-1; a weak D match, TRBD1 (5 bases). The sequence derives from a woman younger than 45 who had recovered from COVID-19. The sequencing sample was made of PBMCs or T cells enriched from blood (not recorded which). In DNA form, the CDR3 reads TGCGCCAGCAGTGAGTCCGCGGACATGAACACTGAAGCTTTCTTT. Protein: CASSESADMNTEAFF.